Each of the 20 T cell receptor beta chains below was sequenced from the same sample in a study of graft-versus-host responses after intestinal transplantation. The assay was immunoSEQ multiplex PCR, and TCRdb's table has in-frame clones only and misses some. The sample has 150,000 or so clones; roughly 91% are singletons. No antigen has been identified for these receptors. The sample consisted of unstimulated CD4+ T cells sorted from spleen or lymph node cells, taken before intestinal transplant. These receptors were obtained from a human donor who received an intestinal transplant.

The V and J genes are TRBV25-1 and TRBJ2-7; 9 nucleotides match TRBD1. CDR3 size: 13 residues. CDR1 is MGHDK, CDR2 SYGVNS, per germline. Losses at the gene ends were 11 bases for V and 2 bases for J; bases not matched to a gene: 7. CDR3 coding DNA: TGTGCCTGCACCGGGACAGGGCCCTACGAGCAGTACTTC. Its translation is CACTGTGPYEQYF.

V is TRBV18 and J is TRBJ2-3; 13 bases map to TRBD2. The V gene end was trimmed by 5 bases and the J gene end by 1 base; junction bases not matched to a gene: 9. In germline, CDR1 is KGHSH, CDR2 LQKENI. The length of the CDR3 is 18 residues. CDR3 loop: CASSALGLAGIGTDTQYF. CDR3 DNA sequence: TGTGCCAGCTCAGCGTTGGGACTAGCGGGAATCGGCACAGATACGCAGTATTTT.

This chain connects TRBV5-4 to TRBJ2-3; possible D gene TRBD1, 5 bases. V lost 4 bases and J lost 3, with 12 bases in between. Germline CDR1 SGHNT, CDR2 YYREEE (reference sequence). The CDR3 contains 14 residues. CDR3 sequence reads: CASSRPPGTDTQYF. CDR3 DNA: TGTGCCAGCAGCAGGCCTCCAGGGACAGATACGCAGTATTTT.

The gene calls are TRBV23-1 and TRBJ2-2; D perhaps matches TRBD1 (5 bases). TRBV23-1 is an ORF; its function is uncertain. The CDR3 spans 18 residues. Deletions cut 4 bases from V and 1 base from J, with 19 bases between. CDR3 bases: TGCGCCAGCAGTCCGCCGAAGGGGCCTCCGGGGAACACCGGGGAGCTGTTTTTT. It is translated as CASSPPKGPPGNTGELFF.

The chain recombines TRBV18 with TRBJ1-3, with 8 nucleotides matching TRBD1. The trim removed 1 base at V and 2 bases at J, leaving 4 bases unmatched. The germline gives CDR1 KGHSH, CDR2 LQKENI. The CDR3 spans 16 residues. The DNA for the CDR3 is TGTGCCAGCTCACCACTAAGGACAGGGACTGGAAACACCATATATTTT. It codes for CASSPLRTGTGNTIYF.

The V gene is TRBV5-1, the J gene TRBJ2-1; the match to TRBD2 covers 8 bases. The CDR3 consists of 14 residues. Germline loops: CDR1 SGHRS, CDR2 YFSETQ. V gave up 0 bases and J gave up 8 bases; unmatched junction bases: 4. The chain's CDR3 is CASSLAGGNDEQFF. The DNA of the CDR3 is TGCGCCAGCAGCTTGGCGGGAGGGAACGATGAGCAGTTCTTC.

The chain recombines TRBV7-6 with TRBJ2-7; D is perhaps TRBD1 (6 bases). V gave up 5 bases and J gave up 4 bases, with 12 bases separating them. The CDR3 is made up of 13 amino acids. In germline, CDR1 is SGHVS, CDR2 FNYEAQ. In DNA, the CDR3 is TGTGCCAGCAGCCTCGGACAGAGATACGAGCAGTACTTC. It encodes CASSLGQRYEQYF. The full variable domain, rest sourced from reference TRBV7-6 and TRBJ2-7, is GAGVSQSPRYKVTKRGQDVALRCDPISGHVSLYWYRQALGQGPEFLTYFNYEAQQDKSGLPNDRFSAERPEGSISTLTIQRTEQRDSAMYRCASSLGQRYEQYFGPGTRLTVT.

The V call is TRBV2, the J call TRBJ2-1; tentative D call: TRBD1 (6 bases). The V end lost 7 bases, the J end lost 6 bases, and 28 bases lay between the germline ends. Germline V gene sequence: CDR1 SNHLY, CDR2 FYNNEI. The CDR3 extends over 18 amino acids. The CDR3 sequence: CASTSIRDMTTGTNEQFF. CDR3 DNA: TGTGCCAGCACAAGTATCCGGGACATGACGACTGGGACCAATGAGCAGTTCTTC.

This chain connects TRBV27 to TRBJ2-7, with 10 bases fitting TRBD2. Germline values: CDR1 MNHEY, CDR2 SMNVEV (reference sequence). The CDR3 loop spans 16 amino acids. After removal of 5 bases from V and 1 base from J, the junction contained 8 bases not matched to a gene. CDR3 protein: CASSAYPGLASYEQYF. The CDR3 DNA reads as TGTGCCAGCAGTGCATATCCGGGACTAGCGTCCTACGAGCAGTACTTC.

CDR3 amino acids: CASSLIVGANEQAFF. The CDR3, as DNA: TGCGCCAGCAGCTTGATCGTGGGGGCTAATGAGCAGGCTTTCTTT. The V gene is TRBV5-1, the J gene TRBJ1-1; D possibly corresponds to TRBD1 (6 bases). V shed 1 base and J shed 11 bases, with 21 bases lying between them. CDR1 and CDR2 from the germline V gene are SGHRS and YFSETQ. This CDR3 comprises 15 residues.

This sequence joins TRBV10-3 and TRBJ2-7; D is unclear. The V and J ends lost 8 bases and 0 bases respectively, with 8 bases between them. CDR1 is ENHRY, CDR2 SYGVKD, per germline. This CDR3 contains 12 residues. The CDR3: CAIGSDSYEQYF. The CDR3 DNA is TGTGCCATCGGGTCAGACTCCTACGAGCAGTACTTC.

This chain connects TRBV19 to TRBJ2-6, with D possibly matching TRBD2 (7 bases). The ends were cut back, 3 bases at V and 2 bases at J, with 14 bases in the middle. Germline loops: CDR1 LNHDA, CDR2 SQIVND (reference sequence). This CDR3 has 17 amino acids. CDR3 DNA sequence: TGTGCCAGTAGTATCCCGAGGGGGGGGACTGGGGCCAACGTCCTGACTTTC. Translating gives CASSIPRGGTGANVLTF.

The J gene is TRBJ1-3, the V gene TRBV4-2; TRBD1 matches at 7 bases. The CDR3 length is 15 residues. Germline trimming cut 2 bases from V and 4 bases from J; bases unmatched to any gene: 5. Germline assignment: CDR1 LGHNA and CDR2 YNFKEQ. CDR3 sequence (DNA): TGTGCCAGCAGCCAATCCTTGACAGGGGGAAACACCATATATTTT. This sequence encodes CASSQSLTGGNTIYF.

The rearrangement links TRBV7-9 to TRBJ2-1; no reliable D call. Germline V gene data show CDR1 as SEHNR and CDR2 as FQNEAQ (reference sequence). Between the trimmed V and J ends, which lost 5 bases and 8 bases, there was a span of 7 bases. The CDR3 runs 11 residues. The CDR3, as DNA: TGTGCCAGCAGCAACGGCGATGAGCAGTTCTTC. Protein product: CASSNGDEQFF. Full variable domain (remainder filled in from reference TRBV7-9 and TRBJ2-1): DTGVSQNPRHKITKRGQNVTFRCDPISEHNRLYWYRQTLGQGPEFLTYFQNEAQLEKSRLLSDRFSAERPKGSFSTLEIQRTEQGDSAMYLCASSNGDEQFFGPGTRLTVL.

The chain recombines TRBV30 with TRBJ1-1; unclear D gene. The CDR3 is 13 residues long. Germline CDR1 is GTSNPN and CDR2 is SVGIG (reference sequence). Trimming cost V 2 bases and J 6 bases, with 13 bases left between them. In DNA, the CDR3 is TGTGCCTGGAGTCCGCATCCAATGGCTGAAGCTTTCTTT. Amino acid sequence: CAWSPHPMAEAFF.

The chain combines TRBV19 with TRBJ2-7, with TRBD2 matching 16 bases. The junction had 16 bases not matched to a gene; V was cut back by 5 bases and J by 3 bases. The CDR3 loop spans 20 amino acids. Germline V CDR1 and CDR2: LNHDA, SQIVND (reference sequence). The CDR3 is CASSALGLAGGPYLLYEQYF. The CDR3 bases are TGTGCCAGTAGTGCCTTGGGACTAGCGGGAGGGCCATATCTCCTCTACGAGCAGTACTTC.

In regard to this clone: This same CDR3 is encoded by further DNA sequences in the sample. DNA of the CDR3: TGTGCCAGCAGTTTAGCTGGGGCCAACGTCCTGACTTTC. This translates into CASSLAGANVLTF. The chain combines TRBV27 with TRBJ2-6; D is unresolved. The V and J ends lost 2 bases and 2 bases respectively, with 1 base between them. CDR1 MNHEY and CDR2 SMNVEV come from the germline V gene (reference sequence). The CDR3 has 13 residues.

The chain combines TRBV7-2 with TRBJ2-1; D unclear. Trimming left V 1 base short and J 7 bases short, with 8 bases between. CDR3 length equals 13 residues. The germline V gene has CDR1 SGHTA and CDR2 FQGNSA. The CDR3 DNA is TGTGCCAGCAGCTTAGGTGTCTGGAATGAGCAGTTCTTC. Translation: CASSLGVWNEQFF.

This rearrangement joins TRBV9 to TRBJ2-7; D ambiguous. The CDR3 contains 14 residues. V lost 0 bases to trimming and J lost 0 bases, with 7 bases between them. Germline V gene sequence: CDR1 SGDLS, CDR2 YYNGEE. In DNA, the CDR3 is TGTGCCAGCAGCGTAGGGACGGTCTCCTACGAGCAGTACTTC. Residues: CASSVGTVSYEQYF.

As DNA, the CDR3 is TGTGCCAGCAGCTTAGTTGGGGGGCGAGGCTACACCTTC. Translating gives CASSLVGGRGYTF. This rearrangement joins TRBV7-2 to TRBJ1-2, with a weak D call TRBD1 (6 bases). Trimming took off 1 base at V and 8 bases at J, with 11 bases between the two ends. The CDR3 consists of 13 residues. Germline CDR1 is SGHTA and CDR2 is FQGNSA.